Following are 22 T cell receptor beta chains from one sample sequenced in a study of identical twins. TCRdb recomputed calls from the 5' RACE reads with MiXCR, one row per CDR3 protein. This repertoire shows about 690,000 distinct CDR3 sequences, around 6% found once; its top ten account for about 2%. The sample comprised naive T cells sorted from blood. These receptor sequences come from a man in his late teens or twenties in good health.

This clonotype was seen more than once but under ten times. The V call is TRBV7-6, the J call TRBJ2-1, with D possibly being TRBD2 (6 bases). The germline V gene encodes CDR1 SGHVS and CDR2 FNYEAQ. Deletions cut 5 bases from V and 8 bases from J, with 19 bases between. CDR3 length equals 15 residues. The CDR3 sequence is CASSETSFQFHEQFF. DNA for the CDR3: TGTGCCAGCAGCGAAACTAGCTTCCAGTTCCATGAGCAGTTCTTC.

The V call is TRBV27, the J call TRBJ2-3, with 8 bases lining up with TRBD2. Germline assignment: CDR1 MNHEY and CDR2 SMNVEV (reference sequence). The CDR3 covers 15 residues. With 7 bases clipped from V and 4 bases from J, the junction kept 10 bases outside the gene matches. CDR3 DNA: TGTGCCAGCAAGAACCGGGAGGGCCGGCCAGATACGCAGTATTTT. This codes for CASKNREGRPDTQYF.

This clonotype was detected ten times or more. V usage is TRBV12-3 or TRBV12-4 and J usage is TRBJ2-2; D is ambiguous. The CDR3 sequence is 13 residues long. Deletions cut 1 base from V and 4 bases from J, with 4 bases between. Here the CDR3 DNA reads TGTGCCAGCAGTTTAGGGGGCACCGGGGAGCTGTTTTTT. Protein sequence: CASSLGGTGELFF.

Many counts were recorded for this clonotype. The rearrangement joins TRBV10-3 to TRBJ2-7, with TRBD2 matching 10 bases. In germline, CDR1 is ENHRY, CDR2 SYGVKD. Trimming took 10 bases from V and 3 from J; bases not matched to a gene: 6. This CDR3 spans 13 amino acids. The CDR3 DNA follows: TGTGCCACGGGGGCTAGCGGGAGCTACGAGCAGTACTTC. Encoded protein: CATGASGSYEQYF.

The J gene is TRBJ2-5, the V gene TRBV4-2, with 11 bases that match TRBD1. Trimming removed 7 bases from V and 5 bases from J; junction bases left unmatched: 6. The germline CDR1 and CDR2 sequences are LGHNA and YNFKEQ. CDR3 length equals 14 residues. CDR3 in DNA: TGTGCCAGCATGCGGACAGGGGGCAGCGAGACCCAGTACTTC. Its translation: CASMRTGGSETQYF.

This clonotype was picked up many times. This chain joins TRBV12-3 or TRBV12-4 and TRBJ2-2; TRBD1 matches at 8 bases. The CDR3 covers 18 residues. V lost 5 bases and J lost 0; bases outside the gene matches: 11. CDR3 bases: TGTGCCAGCAGTATATCGGGACAGGACATAACGAACACCGGGGAGCTGTTTTTT. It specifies CASSISGQDITNTGELFF.

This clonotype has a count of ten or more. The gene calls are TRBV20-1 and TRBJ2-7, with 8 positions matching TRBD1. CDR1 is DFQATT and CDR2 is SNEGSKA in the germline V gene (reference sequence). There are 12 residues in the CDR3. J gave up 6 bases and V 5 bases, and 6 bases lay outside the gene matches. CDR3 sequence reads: CSAAGQGIEQYF. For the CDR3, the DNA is TGCAGTGCTGCTGGACAGGGTATCGAGCAGTACTTC.

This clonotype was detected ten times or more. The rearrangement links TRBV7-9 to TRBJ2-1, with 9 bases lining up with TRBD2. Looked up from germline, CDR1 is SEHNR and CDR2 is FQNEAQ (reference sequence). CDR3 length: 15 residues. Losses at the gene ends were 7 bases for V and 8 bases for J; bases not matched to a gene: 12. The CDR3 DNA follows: TGTGCCAGCAACAAACCGGGACTAGCTAACGATGAGCAGTTCTTC. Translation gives CASNKPGLANDEQFF. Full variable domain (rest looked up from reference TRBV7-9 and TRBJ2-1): DTGVSQNPRHKITKRGQNVTFRCDPISEHNRLYWYRQTLGQGPEFLTYFQNEAQLEKSRLLSDRFSAERPKGSFSTLEIQRTEQGDSAMYLCASNKPGLANDEQFFGPGTRLTVL.

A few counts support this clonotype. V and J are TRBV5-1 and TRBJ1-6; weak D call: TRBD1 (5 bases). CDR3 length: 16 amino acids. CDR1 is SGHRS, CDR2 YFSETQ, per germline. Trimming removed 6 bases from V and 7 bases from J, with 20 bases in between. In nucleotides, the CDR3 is TGCGCCAGCACCCGGGAGGGGACGACTTGGAATTCACCCCTCCACTTT. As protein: CASTREGTTWNSPLHF.

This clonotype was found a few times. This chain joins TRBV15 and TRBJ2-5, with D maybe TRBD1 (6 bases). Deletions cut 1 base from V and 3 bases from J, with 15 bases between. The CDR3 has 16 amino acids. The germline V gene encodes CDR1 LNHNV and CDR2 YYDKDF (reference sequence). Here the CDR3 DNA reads TGTGCCACCAGCAGAGGATTGGGGGCTGTAAAAGAGACCCAGTACTTC. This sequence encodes CATSRGLGAVKETQYF.

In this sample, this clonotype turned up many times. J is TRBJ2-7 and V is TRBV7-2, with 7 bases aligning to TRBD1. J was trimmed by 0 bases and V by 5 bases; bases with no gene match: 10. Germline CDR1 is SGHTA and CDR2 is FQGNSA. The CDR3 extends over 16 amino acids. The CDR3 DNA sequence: TGTGCCAGCAGCCCAACAAGCAGGGACAGCTCCTACGAGCAGTACTTC. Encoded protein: CASSPTSRDSSYEQYF.

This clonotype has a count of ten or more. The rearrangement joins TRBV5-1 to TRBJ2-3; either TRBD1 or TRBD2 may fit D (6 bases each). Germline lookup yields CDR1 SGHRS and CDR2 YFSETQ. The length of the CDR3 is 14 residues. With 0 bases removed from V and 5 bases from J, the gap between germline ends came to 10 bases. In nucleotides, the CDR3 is TGCGCCAGCAGCTTGGTCGGGGGCTTAGATACGCAGTATTTT. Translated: CASSLVGGLDTQYF.

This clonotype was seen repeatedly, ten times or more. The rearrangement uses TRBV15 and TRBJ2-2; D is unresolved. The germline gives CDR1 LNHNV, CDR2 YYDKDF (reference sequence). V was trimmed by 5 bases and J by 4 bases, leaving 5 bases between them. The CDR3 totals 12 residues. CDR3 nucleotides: TGTGCCACCAGCGGTAGCACCGGGGAGCTGTTTTTT. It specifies CATSGSTGELFF. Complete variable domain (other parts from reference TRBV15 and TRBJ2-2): DAMVIQNPRYQVTQFGKPVTLSCSQTLNHNVMYWYQQKSSQAPKLLFHYYDKDFNNEADTPDNFQSRRPNTSFCFLDIRSPGLGDTAMYLCATSGSTGELFFGEGSRLTVL.

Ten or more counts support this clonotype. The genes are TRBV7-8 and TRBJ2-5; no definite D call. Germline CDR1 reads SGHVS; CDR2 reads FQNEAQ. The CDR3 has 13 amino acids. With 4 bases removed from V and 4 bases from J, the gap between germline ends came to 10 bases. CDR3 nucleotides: TGTGCCAGCAGCTACCCTGCTGGAGAGACCCAGTACTTC. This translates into CASSYPAGETQYF.

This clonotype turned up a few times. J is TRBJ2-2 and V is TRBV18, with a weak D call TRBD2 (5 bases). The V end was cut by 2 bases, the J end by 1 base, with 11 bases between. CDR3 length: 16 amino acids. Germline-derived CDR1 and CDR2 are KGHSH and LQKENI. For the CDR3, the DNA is TGTGCCAGCTCACCATTGCGGGCTGAGAACACCGGGGAGCTGTTTTTT. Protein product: CASSPLRAENTGELFF.

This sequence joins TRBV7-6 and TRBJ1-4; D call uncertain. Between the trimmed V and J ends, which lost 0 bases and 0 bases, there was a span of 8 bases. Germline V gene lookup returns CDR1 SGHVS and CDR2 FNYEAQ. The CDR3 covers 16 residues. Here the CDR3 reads CASSLALSATNEKLFF. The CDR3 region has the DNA TGTGCCAGCAGCTTAGCGCTCTCGGCAACTAATGAAAAACTGTTTTTT.

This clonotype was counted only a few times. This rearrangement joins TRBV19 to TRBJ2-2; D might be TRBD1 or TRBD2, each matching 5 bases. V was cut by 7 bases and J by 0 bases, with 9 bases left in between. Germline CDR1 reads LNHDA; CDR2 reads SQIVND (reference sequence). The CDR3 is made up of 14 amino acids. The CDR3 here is CASMGTSNTGELFF. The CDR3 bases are TGTGCCAGTATGGGGACGTCGAACACCGGGGAGCTGTTTTTT.

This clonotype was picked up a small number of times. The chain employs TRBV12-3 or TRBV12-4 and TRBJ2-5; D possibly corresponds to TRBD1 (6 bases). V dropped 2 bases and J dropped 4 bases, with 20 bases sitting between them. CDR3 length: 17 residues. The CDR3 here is CASSLFAGQGYRETQYF. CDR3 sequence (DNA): TGTGCCAGCAGTTTATTCGCCGGGCAGGGGTATCGAGAGACCCAGTACTTC.

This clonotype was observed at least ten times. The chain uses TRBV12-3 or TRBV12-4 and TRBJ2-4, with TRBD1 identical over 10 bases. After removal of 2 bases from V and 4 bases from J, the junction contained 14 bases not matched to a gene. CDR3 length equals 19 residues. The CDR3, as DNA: TGTGCCAGCAGTTTAAGAGCCGTCTTTGGACAGGGGGGAAAAAACATTCAGTACTTC. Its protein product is CASSLRAVFGQGGKNIQYF.

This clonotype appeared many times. The CDR3 bases are TGTGCCAGCAGTTTACAGGAAAATCAGCCCCAGCATTTT. Translating gives CASSLQENQPQHF. The chain joins TRBV27 to TRBJ1-5; unclear D gene. Trimming removed 2 bases at V and 4 bases at J, with 6 bases between. The CDR3 sequence is 13 residues long. Germline V CDR1 and CDR2: MNHEY, SMNVEV (reference sequence).

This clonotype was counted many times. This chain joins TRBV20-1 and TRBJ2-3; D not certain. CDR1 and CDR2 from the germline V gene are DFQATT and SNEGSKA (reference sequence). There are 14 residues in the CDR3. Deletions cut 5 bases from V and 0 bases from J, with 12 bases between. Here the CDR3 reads CSALPWPSTDTQYF. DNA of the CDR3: TGCAGTGCTCTCCCGTGGCCTAGCACAGATACGCAGTATTTT.

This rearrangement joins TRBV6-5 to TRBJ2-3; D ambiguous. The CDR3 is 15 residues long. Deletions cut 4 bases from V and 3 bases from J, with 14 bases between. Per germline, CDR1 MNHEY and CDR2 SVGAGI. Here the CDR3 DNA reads TGTGCCAGCAGTTCCCACGAATCTAGGACAGATACGCAGTATTTT. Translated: CASSSHESRTDTQYF.